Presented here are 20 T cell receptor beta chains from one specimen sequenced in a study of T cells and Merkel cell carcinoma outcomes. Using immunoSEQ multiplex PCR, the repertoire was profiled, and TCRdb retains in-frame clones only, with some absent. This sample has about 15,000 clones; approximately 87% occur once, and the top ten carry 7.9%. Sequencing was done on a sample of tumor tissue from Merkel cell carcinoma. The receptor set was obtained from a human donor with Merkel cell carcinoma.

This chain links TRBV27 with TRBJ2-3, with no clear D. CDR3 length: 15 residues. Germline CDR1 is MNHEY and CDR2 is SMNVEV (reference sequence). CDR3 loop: CVTSLIGGVGDTQYF. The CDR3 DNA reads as TGTGTCACCAGTTTAATAGGCGGTGTGGGGGATACGCAGTATTTT.

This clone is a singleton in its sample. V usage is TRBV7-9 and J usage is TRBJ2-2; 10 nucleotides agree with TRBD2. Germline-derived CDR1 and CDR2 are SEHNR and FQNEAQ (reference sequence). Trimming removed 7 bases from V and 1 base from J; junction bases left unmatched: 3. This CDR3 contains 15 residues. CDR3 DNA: TGTGCCAGCAAGTCTAGCGGGGGGAACACCGGGGAGCTGTTTTTT. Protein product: CASKSSGGNTGELFF. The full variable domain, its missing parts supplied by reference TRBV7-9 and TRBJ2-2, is DTGVSQNPRHKITKRGQNVTFRCDPISEHNRLYWYRQTLGQGPEFLTYFQNEAQLEKSRLLSDRFSAERPKGSFSTLEIQRTEQGDSAMYLCASKSSGGNTGELFFGEGSRLTVL.

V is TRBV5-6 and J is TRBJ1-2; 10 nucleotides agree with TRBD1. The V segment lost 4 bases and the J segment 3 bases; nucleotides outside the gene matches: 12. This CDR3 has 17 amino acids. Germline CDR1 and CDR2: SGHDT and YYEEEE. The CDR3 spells CASSLGTGVVRYYGYTF. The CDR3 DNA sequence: TGTGCCAGCAGCCTTGGGACAGGGGTAGTACGTTACTATGGCTACACCTTC.

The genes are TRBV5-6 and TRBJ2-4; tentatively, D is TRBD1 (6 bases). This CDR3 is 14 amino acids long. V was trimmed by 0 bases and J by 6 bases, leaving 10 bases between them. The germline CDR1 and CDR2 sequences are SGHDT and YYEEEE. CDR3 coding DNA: TGTGCCAGCAGCTTGGGGACAGTCCCAAACATTCAGTACTTC. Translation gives CASSLGTVPNIQYF.

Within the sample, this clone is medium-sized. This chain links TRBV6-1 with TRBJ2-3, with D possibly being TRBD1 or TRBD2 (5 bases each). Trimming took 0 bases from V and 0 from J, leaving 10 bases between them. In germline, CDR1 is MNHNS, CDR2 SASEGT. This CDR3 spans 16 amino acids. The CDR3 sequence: CASSEAGWGSTDTQYF. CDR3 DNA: TGTGCCAGCAGTGAAGCGGGGTGGGGGAGCACAGATACGCAGTATTTT.

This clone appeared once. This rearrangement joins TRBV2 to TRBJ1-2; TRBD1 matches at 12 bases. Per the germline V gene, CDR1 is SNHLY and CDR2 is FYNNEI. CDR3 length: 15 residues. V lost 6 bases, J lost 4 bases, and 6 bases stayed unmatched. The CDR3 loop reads CASRGGTGGSYGYTF. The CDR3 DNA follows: TGTGCCAGCAGAGGGGGGACAGGGGGCAGCTATGGCTACACCTTC.

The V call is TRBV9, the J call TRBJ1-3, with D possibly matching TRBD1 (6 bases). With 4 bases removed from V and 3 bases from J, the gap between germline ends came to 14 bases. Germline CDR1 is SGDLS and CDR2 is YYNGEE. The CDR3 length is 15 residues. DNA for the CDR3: TGTGCCAGCAGCCCGGAACCCAGGGGTGGAAACACCATATATTTT. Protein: CASSPEPRGGNTIYF.

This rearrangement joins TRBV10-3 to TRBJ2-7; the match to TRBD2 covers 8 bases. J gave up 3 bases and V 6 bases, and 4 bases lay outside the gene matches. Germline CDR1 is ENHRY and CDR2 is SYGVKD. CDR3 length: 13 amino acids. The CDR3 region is CAIRREAIYEQYF. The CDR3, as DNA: TGTGCCATCAGGCGGGAGGCTATCTACGAGCAGTACTTC.

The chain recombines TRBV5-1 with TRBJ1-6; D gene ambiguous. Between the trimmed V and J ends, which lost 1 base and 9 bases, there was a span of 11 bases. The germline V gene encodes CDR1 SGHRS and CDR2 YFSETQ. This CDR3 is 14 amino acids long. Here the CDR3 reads CASSLRVVSSPLHF. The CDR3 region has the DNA TGCGCCAGCAGCTTGAGGGTCGTCAGTTCACCCCTCCACTTT.

DNA for the CDR3: TGTGCCAGCAGCTTAGCGAGCGGGATTAACTATGGCTACACCTTC. This encodes CASSLASGINYGYTF. This chain uses TRBV7-9 with TRBJ1-2; the D is unclear. Germline V gene sequence: CDR1 SEHNR, CDR2 FQNEAQ (reference sequence). CDR3 size: 15 residues. Trimming shortened V by 0 bases and J by 1 base, and 9 bases separated the two germline ends.

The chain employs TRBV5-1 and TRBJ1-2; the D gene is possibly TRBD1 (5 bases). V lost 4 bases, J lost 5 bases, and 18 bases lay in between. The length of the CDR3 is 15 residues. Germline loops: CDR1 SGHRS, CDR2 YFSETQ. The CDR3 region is CASSQGFGVEYGYTF. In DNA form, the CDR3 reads TGCGCCAGCAGCCAGGGTTTCGGGGTGGAGTATGGCTACACCTTC.

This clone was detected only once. CDR3 amino acids: CASSQDRGEHETQYF. CDR3 in DNA: TGCGCCAGCAGCCAAGATAGGGGAGAGCACGAGACCCAGTACTTC. The rearrangement uses TRBV4-1 and TRBJ2-5; D possibly uses TRBD1 or TRBD2 (5 bases each). The CDR3 is made up of 15 amino acids. Germline V gene data show CDR1 as MGHRA and CDR2 as YSYEKL. V was pared by 0 bases and J by 5 bases, with 13 bases between.

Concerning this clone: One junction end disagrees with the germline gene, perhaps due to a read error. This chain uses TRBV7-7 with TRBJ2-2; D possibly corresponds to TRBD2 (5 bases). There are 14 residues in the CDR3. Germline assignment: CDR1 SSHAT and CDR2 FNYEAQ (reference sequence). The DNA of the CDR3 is TGTGCTAGCAGAGAATCACGGGATACCGGGGAGCTGTTTTTT. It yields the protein CASRESRDTGELFF.

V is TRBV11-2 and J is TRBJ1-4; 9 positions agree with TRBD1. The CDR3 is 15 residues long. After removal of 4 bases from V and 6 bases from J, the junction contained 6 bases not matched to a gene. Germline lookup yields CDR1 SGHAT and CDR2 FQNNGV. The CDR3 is CASSSRQGVYEKLFF. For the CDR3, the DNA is TGTGCCAGCAGCTCTAGACAGGGGGTTTATGAAAAACTGTTTTTT.

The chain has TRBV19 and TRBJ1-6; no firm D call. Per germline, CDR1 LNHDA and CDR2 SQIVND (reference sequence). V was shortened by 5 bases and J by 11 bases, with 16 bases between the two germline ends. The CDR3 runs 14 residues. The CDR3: CASSVGLGRTPLHF. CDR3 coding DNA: TGTGCCAGTAGTGTCGGCCTGGGAAGGACACCCCTCCACTTT.

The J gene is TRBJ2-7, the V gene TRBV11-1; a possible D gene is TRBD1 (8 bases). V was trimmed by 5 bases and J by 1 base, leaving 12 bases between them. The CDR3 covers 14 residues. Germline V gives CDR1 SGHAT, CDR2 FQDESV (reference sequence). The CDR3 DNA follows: TGTGCCAGCAGCCCACAGGGGGGGTCCTACGAGCAGTACTTC. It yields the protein CASSPQGGSYEQYF.

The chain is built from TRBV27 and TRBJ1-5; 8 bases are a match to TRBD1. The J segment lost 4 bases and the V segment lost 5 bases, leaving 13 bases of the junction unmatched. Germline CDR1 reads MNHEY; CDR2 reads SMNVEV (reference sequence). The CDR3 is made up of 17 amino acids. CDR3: CASSLHGGTGINQPQHF. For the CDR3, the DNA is TGTGCCAGCAGTCTCCATGGCGGGACAGGTATTAATCAGCCCCAGCATTTT.

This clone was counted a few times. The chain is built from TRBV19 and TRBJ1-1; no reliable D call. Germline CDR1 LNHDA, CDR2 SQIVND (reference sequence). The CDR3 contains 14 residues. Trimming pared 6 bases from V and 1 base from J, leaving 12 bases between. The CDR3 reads CASRTAVRNTEAFF. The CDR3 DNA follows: TGTGCCAGTAGAACGGCTGTCAGGAACACTGAAGCTTTCTTT.

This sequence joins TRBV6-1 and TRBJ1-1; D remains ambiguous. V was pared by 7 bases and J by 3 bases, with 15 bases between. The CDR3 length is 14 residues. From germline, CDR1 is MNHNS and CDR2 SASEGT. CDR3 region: CASTPASGYTEAFF. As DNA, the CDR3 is TGTGCCAGCACCCCCGCGAGCGGGTACACTGAAGCTTTCTTT.

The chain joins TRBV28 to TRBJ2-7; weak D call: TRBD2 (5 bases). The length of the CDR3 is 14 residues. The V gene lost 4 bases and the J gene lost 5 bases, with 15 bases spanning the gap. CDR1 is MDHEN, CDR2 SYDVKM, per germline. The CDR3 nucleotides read TGTGCCAGCAGTTGGGTTGCGGGCCGGGACGAGCAGTACTTC. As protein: CASSWVAGRDEQYF.